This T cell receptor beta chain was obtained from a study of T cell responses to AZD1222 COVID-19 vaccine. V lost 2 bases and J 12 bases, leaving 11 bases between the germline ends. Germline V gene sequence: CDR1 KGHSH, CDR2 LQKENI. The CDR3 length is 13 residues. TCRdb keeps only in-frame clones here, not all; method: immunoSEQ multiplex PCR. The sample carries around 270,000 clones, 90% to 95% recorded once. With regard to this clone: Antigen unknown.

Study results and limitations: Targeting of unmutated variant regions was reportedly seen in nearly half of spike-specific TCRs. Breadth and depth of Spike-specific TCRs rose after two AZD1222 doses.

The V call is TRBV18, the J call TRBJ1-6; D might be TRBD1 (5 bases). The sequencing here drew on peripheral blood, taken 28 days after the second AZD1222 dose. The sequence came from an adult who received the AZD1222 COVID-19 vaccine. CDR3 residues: CASSPSGGVPLHF. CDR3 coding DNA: TGTGCCAGCTCACCATCCGGAGGGGTACCCCTCCACTTT.